In its sample, the clone carrying this T cell receptor beta chain was seen a few times. Its antigen is still unknown. The data are from a study of T cells in Graves' hyperthyroidism and ophthalmopathy. Study conclusions and caveats: Most thyroid clonotypes with frequency above 0.001 were detected in blood. Ophthalmopathy got predicted by the model a median roughly six months before its onset.

Germline V gene data show CDR1 as DFQATT and CDR2 as SNEGSKA (reference sequence). V was clipped by 1 base and J by 0 bases, with 10 bases between them. This CDR3 contains 16 residues. Among the patients, aged 18 to 65, hyperthyroidism was newly diagnosed and had lasted under 2 months. It was uncontrolled infection, other autoimmune disease, pregnancy or lactation that excluded patients. Amplified TCR beta CDR3 regions derived from RNA transcripts. A set of HTBI primers served as the primers for a first-round RT-PCR of the TCR CDR3. TCRdb itself ran the multiplex PCR reads through MiXCR, one entry per CDR3 protein. This sample has about 320,000 distinct CDR3 sequences, with approximately 16% found just once.

The chain joins TRBV20-1 to TRBJ2-6; D gene uncertain. This sequence originates from a man aged 30 to 39 with Graves' hyperthyroidism. The sample was blood. The DNA of the CDR3 is TGCAGTGCTAGAGCAAGCTGGCGCTCTGGGGCCAACGTCCTGACTTTC. Amino acids: CSARASWRSGANVLTF.